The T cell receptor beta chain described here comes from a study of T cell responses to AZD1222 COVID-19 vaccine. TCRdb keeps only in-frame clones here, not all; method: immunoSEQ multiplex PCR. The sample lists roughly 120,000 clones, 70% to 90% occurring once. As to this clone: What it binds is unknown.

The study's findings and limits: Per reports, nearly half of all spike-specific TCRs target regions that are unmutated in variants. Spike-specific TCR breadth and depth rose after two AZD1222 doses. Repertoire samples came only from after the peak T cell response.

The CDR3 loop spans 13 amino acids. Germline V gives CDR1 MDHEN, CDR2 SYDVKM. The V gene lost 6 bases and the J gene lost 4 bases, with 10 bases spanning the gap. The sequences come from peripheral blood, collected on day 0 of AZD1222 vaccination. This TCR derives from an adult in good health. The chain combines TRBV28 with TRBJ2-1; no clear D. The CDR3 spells CASRRAEYNEQFF. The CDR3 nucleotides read TGTGCCAGCAGAAGGGCAGAATACAATGAGCAGTTCTTC. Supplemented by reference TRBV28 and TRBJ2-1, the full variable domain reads DVKVTQSSRYLVKRTGEKVFLECVQDMDHENMFWYRQDPGLGLRLIYFSYDVKMKEKGDIPEGYSVSREKKERFSLILESASTNQTSMYLCASRRAEYNEQFFGPGTRLTVL.